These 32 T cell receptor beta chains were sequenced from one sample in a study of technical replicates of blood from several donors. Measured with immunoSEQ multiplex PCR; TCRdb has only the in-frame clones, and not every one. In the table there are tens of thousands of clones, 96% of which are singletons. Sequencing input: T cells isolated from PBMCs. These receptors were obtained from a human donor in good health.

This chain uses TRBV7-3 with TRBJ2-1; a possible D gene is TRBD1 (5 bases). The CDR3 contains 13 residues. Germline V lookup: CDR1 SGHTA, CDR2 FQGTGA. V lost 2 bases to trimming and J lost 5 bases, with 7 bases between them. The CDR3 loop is CASSLVRDNEQFF. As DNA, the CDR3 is TGTGCCAGCAGCTTAGTCAGGGACAATGAGCAGTTCTTC.

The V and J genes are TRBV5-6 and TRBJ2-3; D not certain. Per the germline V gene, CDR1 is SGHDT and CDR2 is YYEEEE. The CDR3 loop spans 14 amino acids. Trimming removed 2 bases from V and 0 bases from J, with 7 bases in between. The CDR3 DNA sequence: TGTGCCAGCAGCTTTCTAGAGAGCACAGATACGCAGTATTTT. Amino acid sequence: CASSFLESTDTQYF. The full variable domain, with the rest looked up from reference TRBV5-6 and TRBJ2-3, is DAGVTQSPTHLIKTRGQQVTLRCSPKSGHDTVSWYQQALGQGPQFIFQYYEEEERQRGNFPDRFSGHQFPNYSSELNVNALLLGDSALYLCASSFLESTDTQYFGPGTRLTVL.

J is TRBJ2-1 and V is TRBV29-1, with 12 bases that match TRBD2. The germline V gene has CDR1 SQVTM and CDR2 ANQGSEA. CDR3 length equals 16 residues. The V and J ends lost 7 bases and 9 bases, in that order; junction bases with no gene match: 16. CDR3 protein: CSGSGTSGLRGREQFF. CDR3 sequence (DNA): TGCAGCGGATCCGGGACTAGCGGGCTCAGAGGTCGTGAGCAGTTCTTC.

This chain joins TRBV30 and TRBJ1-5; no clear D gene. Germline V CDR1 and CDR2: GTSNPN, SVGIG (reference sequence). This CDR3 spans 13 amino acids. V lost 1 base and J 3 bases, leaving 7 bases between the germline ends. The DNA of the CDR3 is TGTGCCTGGAGTGGTAGTTCCAATCAGCCCCAGCATTTT. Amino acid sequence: CAWSGSSNQPQHF.

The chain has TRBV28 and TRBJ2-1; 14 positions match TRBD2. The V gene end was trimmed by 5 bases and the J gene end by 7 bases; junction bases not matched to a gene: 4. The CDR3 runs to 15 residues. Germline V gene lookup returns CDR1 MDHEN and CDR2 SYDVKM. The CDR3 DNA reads TGTGCCAGCAGTCCGCGGACTAGCGGGAGGAATGAGCAGTTCTTC. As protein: CASSPRTSGRNEQFF.

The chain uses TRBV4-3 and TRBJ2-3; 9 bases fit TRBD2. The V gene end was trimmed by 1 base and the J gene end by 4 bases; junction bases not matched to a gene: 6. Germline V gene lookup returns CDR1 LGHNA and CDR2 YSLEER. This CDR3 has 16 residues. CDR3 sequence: CASSQGASGMADTQYF. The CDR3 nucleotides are TGCGCCAGCAGCCAAGGTGCTAGCGGGATGGCAGATACGCAGTATTTT.

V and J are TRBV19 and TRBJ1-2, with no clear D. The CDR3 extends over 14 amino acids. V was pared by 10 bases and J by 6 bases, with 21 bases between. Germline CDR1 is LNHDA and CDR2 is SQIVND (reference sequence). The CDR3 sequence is CATQFRDRSHGYTF. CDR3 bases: TGTGCCACACAGTTTCGAGACCGTTCTCATGGCTACACCTTC.

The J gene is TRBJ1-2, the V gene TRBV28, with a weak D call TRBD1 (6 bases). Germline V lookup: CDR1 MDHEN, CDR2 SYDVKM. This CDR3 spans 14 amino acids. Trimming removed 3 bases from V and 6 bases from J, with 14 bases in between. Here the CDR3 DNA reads TGTGCCAGCAGTTTTGGCAGGGGAGGGAATGGCTACACCTTC. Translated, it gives CASSFGRGGNGYTF.

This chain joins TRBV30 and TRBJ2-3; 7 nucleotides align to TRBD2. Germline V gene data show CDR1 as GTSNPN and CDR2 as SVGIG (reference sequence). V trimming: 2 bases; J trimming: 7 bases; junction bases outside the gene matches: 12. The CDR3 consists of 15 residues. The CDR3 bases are TGTGCCTGGAGTACAGTCGGGGGGAATGGAAATACGCAGTATTTT. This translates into CAWSTVGGNGNTQYF.

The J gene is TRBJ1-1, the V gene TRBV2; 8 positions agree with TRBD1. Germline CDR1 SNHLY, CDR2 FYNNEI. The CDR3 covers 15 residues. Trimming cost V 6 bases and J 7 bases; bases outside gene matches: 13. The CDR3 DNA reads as TGTGCCAGCAGATCCTCCGGGACAGGAATAATTGAAGCTTTCTTT. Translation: CASRSSGTGIIEAFF.

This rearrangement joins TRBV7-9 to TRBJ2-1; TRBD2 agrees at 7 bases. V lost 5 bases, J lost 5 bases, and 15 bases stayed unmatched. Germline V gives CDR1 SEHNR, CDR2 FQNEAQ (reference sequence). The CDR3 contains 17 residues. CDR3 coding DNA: TGTGCCAGCAGCCTACTTTTCGGGAGGATAGCCCACAATGAGCAGTTCTTC. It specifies CASSLLFGRIAHNEQFF. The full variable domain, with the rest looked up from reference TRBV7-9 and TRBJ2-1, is DTGVSQNPRHKITKRGQNVTFRCDPISEHNRLYWYRQTLGQGPEFLTYFQNEAQLEKSRLLSDRFSAERPKGSFSTLEIQRTEQGDSAMYLCASSLLFGRIAHNEQFFGPGTRLTVL.

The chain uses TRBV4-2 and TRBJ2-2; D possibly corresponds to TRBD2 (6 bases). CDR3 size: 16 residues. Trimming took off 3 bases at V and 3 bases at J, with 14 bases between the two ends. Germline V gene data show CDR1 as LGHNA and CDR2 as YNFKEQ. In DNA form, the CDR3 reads TGTGCCAGCAGCCATGCCGCGGGACCGCACACCGGGGAGCTGTTTTTT. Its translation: CASSHAAGPHTGELFF.

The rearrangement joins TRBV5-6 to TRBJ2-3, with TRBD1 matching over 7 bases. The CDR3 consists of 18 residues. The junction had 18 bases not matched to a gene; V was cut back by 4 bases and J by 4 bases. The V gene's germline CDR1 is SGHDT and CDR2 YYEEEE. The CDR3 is CASSLQGIQHPIADTQYF. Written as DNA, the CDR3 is TGTGCCAGCAGCCTACAGGGGATCCAGCATCCTATAGCAGATACGCAGTATTTT.

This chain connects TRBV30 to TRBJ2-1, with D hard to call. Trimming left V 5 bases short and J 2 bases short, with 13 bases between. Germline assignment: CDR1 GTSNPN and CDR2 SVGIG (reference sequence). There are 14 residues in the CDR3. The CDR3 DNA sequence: TGTGCCTGGTCTGCCGAGAACCCCTACAATGAGCAGTTCTTC. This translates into CAWSAENPYNEQFF.

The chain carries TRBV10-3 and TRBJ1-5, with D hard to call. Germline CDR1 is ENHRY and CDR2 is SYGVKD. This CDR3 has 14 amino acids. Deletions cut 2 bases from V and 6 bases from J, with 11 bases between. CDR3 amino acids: CAISEENSGQPQHF. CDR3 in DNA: TGTGCCATCAGTGAGGAGAACAGCGGTCAGCCCCAGCATTTT.

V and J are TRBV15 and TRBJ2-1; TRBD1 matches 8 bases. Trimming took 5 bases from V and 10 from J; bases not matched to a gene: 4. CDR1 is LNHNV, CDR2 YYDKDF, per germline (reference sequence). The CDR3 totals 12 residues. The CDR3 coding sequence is TGTGCCACCAGCGCCCGGGACAGGGAGCAGTTCTTC. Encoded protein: CATSARDREQFF.

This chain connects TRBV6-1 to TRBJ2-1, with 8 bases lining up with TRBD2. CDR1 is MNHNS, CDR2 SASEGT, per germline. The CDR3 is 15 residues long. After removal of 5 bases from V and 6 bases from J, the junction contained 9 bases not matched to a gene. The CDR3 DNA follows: TGTGCCAGCAGTACAGCGGGAGATAGTATCAATGAGCAGTTCTTC. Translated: CASSTAGDSINEQFF.

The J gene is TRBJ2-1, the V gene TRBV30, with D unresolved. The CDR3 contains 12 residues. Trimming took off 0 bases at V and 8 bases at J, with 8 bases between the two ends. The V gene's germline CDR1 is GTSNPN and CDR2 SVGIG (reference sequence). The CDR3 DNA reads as TGTGCCTGGAGTGTAATAGTGGATGAGCAGTTCTTC. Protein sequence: CAWSVIVDEQFF.

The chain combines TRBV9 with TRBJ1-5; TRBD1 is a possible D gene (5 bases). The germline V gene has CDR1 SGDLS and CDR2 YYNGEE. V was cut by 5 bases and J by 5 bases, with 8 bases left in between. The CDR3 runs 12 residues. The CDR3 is CASRGGDQPQHF. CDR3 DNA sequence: TGTGCCAGCAGGGGGGGGGATCAGCCCCAGCATTTT.

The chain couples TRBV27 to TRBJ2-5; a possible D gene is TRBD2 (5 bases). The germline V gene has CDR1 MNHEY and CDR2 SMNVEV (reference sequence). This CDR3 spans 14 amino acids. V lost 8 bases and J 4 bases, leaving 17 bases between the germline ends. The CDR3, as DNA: TGTGCCAGCTCGGGCGACACTAGAATAGAGACCCAGTACTTC. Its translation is CASSGDTRIETQYF.

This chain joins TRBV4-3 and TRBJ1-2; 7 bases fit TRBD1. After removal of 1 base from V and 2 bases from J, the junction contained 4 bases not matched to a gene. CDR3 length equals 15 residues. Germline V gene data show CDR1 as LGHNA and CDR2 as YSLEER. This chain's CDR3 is CASSQGPTGNYGYTF. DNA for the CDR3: TGCGCCAGCAGCCAAGGACCGACAGGGAACTATGGCTACACCTTC.

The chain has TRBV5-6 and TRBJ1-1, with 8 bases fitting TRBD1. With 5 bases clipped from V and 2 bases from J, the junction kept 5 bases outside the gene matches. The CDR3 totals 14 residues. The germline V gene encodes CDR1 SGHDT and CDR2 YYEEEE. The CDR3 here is CASSVGQANTEAFF. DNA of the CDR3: TGTGCCAGCAGTGTGGGACAGGCTAACACTGAAGCTTTCTTT.

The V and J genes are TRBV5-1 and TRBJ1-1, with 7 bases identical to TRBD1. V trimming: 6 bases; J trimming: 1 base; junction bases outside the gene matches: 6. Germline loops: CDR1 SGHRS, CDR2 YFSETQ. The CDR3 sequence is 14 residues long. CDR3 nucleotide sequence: TGCGCCAGCACGCAGGGACAGCCGAACACTGAAGCTTTCTTT. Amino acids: CASTQGQPNTEAFF.

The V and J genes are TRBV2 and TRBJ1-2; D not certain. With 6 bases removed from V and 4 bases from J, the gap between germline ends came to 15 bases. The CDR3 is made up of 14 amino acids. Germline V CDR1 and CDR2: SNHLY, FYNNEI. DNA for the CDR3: TGTGCCAGCAGCCCTAGCAGGACCCTCTATGGCTACACCTTC. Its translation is CASSPSRTLYGYTF.

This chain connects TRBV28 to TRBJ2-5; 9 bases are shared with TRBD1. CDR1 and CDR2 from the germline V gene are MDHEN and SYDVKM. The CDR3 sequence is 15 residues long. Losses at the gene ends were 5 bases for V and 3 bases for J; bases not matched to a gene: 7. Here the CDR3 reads CASSPGQGMEETQYF. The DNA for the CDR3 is TGTGCCAGCAGTCCCGGACAGGGGATGGAAGAGACCCAGTACTTC. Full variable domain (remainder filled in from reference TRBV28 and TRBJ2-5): DVKVTQSSRYLVKRTGEKVFLECVQDMDHENMFWYRQDPGLGLRLIYFSYDVKMKEKGDIPEGYSVSREKKERFSLILESASTNQTSMYLCASSPGQGMEETQYFGPGTRLLVL.

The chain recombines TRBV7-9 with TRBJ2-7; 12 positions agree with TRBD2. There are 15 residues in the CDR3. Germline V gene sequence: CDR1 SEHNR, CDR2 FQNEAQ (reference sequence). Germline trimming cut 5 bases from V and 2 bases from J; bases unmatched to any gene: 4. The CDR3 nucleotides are TGTGCCAGCAGCCCCGGACTAGCGGGACCCTACGAGCAGTACTTC. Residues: CASSPGLAGPYEQYF. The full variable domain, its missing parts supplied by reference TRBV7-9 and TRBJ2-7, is DTGVSQNPRHKITKRGQNVTFRCDPISEHNRLYWYRQTLGQGPEFLTYFQNEAQLEKSRLLSDRFSAERPKGSFSTLEIQRTEQGDSAMYLCASSPGLAGPYEQYFGPGTRLTVT.

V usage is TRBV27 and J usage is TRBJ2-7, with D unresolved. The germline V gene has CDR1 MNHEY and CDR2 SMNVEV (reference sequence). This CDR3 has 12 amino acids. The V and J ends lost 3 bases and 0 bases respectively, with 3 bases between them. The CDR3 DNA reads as TGTGCCAGCAGTTTTAGCTCCTACGAGCAGTACTTC. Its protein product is CASSFSSYEQYF.

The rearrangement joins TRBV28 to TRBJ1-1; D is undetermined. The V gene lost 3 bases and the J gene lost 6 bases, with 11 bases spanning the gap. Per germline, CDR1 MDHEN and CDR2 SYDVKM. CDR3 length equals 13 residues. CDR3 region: CASSFQIRAEAFF. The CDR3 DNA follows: TGTGCCAGCAGTTTCCAAATCCGGGCTGAAGCTTTCTTT. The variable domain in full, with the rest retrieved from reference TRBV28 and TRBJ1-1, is DVKVTQSSRYLVKRTGEKVFLECVQDMDHENMFWYRQDPGLGLRLIYFSYDVKMKEKGDIPEGYSVSREKKERFSLILESASTNQTSMYLCASSFQIRAEAFFGQGTRLTVV.

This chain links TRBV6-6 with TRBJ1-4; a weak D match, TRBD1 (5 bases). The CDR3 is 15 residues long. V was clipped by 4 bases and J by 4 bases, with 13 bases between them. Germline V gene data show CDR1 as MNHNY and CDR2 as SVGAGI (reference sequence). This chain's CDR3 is CASSSTQGYNEKLFF. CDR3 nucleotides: TGTGCCAGCAGTTCAACGCAGGGCTATAATGAAAAACTGTTTTTT.

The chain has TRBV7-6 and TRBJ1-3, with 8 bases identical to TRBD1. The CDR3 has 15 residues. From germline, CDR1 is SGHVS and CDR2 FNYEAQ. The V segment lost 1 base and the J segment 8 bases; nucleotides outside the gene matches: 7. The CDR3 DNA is TGTGCCAGCAGCTTAGGTGCTGGGACAGGTCACACCATATATTTT. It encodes CASSLGAGTGHTIYF.

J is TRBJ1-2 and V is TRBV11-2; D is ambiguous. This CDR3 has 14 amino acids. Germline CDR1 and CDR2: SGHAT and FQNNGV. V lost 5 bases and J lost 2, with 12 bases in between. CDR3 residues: CASSPWGGNYGYTF. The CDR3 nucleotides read TGTGCCAGCAGCCCCTGGGGAGGGAACTATGGCTACACCTTC. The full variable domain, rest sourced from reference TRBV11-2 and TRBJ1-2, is EAGVAQSPRYKIIEKRQSVAFWCNPISGHATLYWYQQILGQGPKLLIQFQNNGVVDDSQLPKDRFSAERLKGVDSTLKIQPAKLEDSAVYLCASSPWGGNYGYTFGSGTRLTVV.

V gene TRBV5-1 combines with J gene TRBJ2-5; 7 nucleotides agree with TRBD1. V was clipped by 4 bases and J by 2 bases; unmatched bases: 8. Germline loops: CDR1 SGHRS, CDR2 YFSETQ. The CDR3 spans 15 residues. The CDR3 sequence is CASSIQRTGQETQYF. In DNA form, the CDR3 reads TGCGCCAGCAGCATACAGAGGACAGGACAAGAGACCCAGTACTTC.